This TCR beta chain is from a study of vaccination effects on CD4 cells after COVID-19. Across the whole study: The post-vaccine samples were taken, at the median, 72 days after the second dose.

After expansion with viral peptide pools in the ViraFEST assay, antigen-specific CD4+ T cells were sequenced. The culture ran for approximately 10 days, and then CD4+ T cells were isolated. Either the BNT162b2 or mRNA-1273 vaccine was given to participants in two doses. PBMC were cultured at around 2 million per well with 9 to 10 IU/ml IL-2 and about 9.4 ug/ml peptides. Half-medium replacement with IL-2 medium occurred on days 3 and 7. The study's findings and limits: Marked clonal contraction of both clone types appeared late after vaccination.

Of note for this clone: The antigen is unknown.

Data came from immunoSEQ multiplex PCR; TCRdb stores just in-frame clones and leaves some out. The sample includes about 27,000 clones, about four fifths of them seen just once. The germline V gene encodes CDR1 SNHLY and CDR2 FYNNEI. The germline V and J ends were trimmed by 4 bases and 7 bases, with 8 bases remaining between them. CDR3 length: 12 amino acids. V and J are TRBV2 and TRBJ1-5; tentatively, D is TRBD1 (5 bases). This specimen was CD4+ T cells from PBMCs cultured with HCoV-NL63 spike peptides, taken after COVID-19 vaccination. The source of this sequence is a human donor who received a COVID-19 vaccine. Some clones in this sample may be carry-over from other donors' samples. The chain's CDR3 is CASSARGQPQHF. CDR3 bases: TGTGCCAGCAGTGCTCGGGGCCAGCCCCAGCATTTT.